This T cell receptor beta chain was retrieved from a study of T cell clonotyping in hematopoietic cell transplantation. Study overall: Pretransplant recipient samples were taken after cytoreduction.

Regarding the study as a whole: Broader posttransplant TCR repertoire diversity was predicted by graft donor and pretransplant recipient Inverse Simpson Index values.

Stated time point: recipient sample about 28 days before transplant, after cytoreduction. Blood collection times were about day -28 and days 30, 100, 180 posttransplant. This clone was seen once. The antigen is not known. CDR1 is LNHDA, CDR2 SQIVND, per germline (reference sequence). This CDR3 has 15 amino acids. Between the trimmed V and J ends, which lost 3 bases and 2 bases, there was a span of 11 bases. Profiled with immunoSEQ multiplex PCR; TCRdb holds only in-frame clones, not every one. The data contain 35,000 to 45,000 clones, 85% to 95% of them singletons. The material was peripheral blood mononuclear cells, obtained before stem cell transplant. The chain is built from TRBV19 and TRBJ1-5; no firm D call. The sequence was obtained from a man between 40 and 49 years old with chronic myeloid leukemia. Some clones in this sample may be carry-over from other donors' samples. The CDR3 DNA is TGTGCCAGTAGTATCGGGGAAAGGGGCAATCAGCCCCAGCATTTT. Translated: CASSIGERGNQPQHF. The full variable domain, in which reference TRBV19 and TRBJ1-5 provide the parts outside the CDR3, is DGGITQSPKYLFRKEGQNVTLSCEQNLNHDAMYWYRQDPGQGLRLIYYSQIVNDFQKGDIAEGYSVSREKKESFPLTVTSAQKNPTAFYLCASSIGERGNQPQHFGDGTRLSIL.